Shown below are 30 T cell receptor beta chains from a single sample sequenced in a study of T cells in Graves' hyperthyroidism and ophthalmopathy. RNA transcripts yielded amplified TCR beta CDR3 regions. The HTBI set primed first-round TCR CDR3 RT-PCR. MiXCR, run by TCRdb on the multiplex PCR reads, gives a single entry per CDR3 protein. The data contain fewer than 450,000 distinct CDR3 sequences, around a sixth of them singletons. The sequenced material came from blood. Receptor source: a man younger than 35 with Graves' ophthalmopathy.

Many counts were recorded for this clonotype. The chain carries TRBV27 and TRBJ2-1, with TRBD1 matching over 8 bases. Germline CDR1 reads MNHEY; CDR2 reads SMNVEV (reference sequence). CDR3 length: 14 amino acids. Unmatched junction bases numbered 6, after V lost 8 bases and J lost 3 bases. CDR3 residues: CASFGDRSYNEQFF. The CDR3 DNA is TGTGCCAGCTTTGGGGACAGGAGCTACAATGAGCAGTTCTTC.

In this sample, this clonotype turned up many times. The chain combines TRBV12-3 or TRBV12-4 with TRBJ2-3; TRBD2 matches at 9 bases. J lost 7 bases, V lost 8 bases, and 7 bases had no gene match. The CDR3 extends over 13 amino acids. The CDR3 nucleotides are TGTGCCAGCTTGGGCGGGGGGGAAAATACGCAGTATTTT. Translated: CASLGGGENTQYF.

The V call is TRBV12-3 or TRBV12-4, the J call TRBJ1-3, with D possibly matching TRBD1 (6 bases). V lost 7 bases and J lost 1, with 14 bases in between. The CDR3 contains 15 residues. The CDR3 region has the DNA TGTGCCAGCACTCTCGGGGGGGCTTCTGGAAACACCATATATTTT. Residues: CASTLGGASGNTIYF.

The chain uses TRBV5-8 and TRBJ2-1; TRBD2 matches at 9 bases. CDR1 is SGHTS, CDR2 YDEGEE, per germline. The CDR3 contains 19 residues. Unmatched junction bases numbered 11, after V lost 0 bases and J lost 1 base. This chain's CDR3 is CASSLGPLLRGGSYNEQFF. As DNA, the CDR3 is TGTGCCAGCAGCTTGGGCCCCCTTTTGCGGGGGGGTTCCTACAATGAGCAGTTCTTC.

This clonotype was seen many times. The chain employs TRBV27 and TRBJ1-2, with D possibly being TRBD1 (5 bases). Germline V gene sequence: CDR1 MNHEY, CDR2 SMNVEV (reference sequence). The CDR3 totals 16 residues. With 5 bases removed from V and 0 bases from J, the gap between germline ends came to 16 bases. The CDR3, as DNA: TGTGCCAGCAGTCCTAGGGGAGGGAGACCTAACTATGGCTACACCTTC. It encodes CASSPRGGRPNYGYTF.

This clonotype was picked up many times. This chain connects TRBV28 to TRBJ1-2, with 9 bases fitting TRBD1. The CDR3 has 14 amino acids. Germline V gene data show CDR1 as MDHEN and CDR2 as SYDVKM. J lost 6 bases, V lost 7 bases, and 9 bases had no gene match. CDR3 DNA sequence: TGTGCCAGCAAAGAAGTGGGACAGGGTAATGGCTACACCTTC. Translating it yields CASKEVGQGNGYTF.

At least ten counts were recorded for this clonotype. The chain employs TRBV6-5 and TRBJ1-1; a weak D match, TRBD1 (6 bases). V was pared by 0 bases and J by 4 bases, with 21 bases between. Germline loops: CDR1 MNHEY, CDR2 SVGAGI. The CDR3 totals 18 residues. CDR3: CASSYSVGRGRRGTEAFF. CDR3 coding DNA: TGTGCCAGCAGTTACTCGGTTGGCAGGGGCCGGAGGGGCACTGAAGCTTTCTTT.

This clonotype has a count of ten or more. The chain employs TRBV5-5 and TRBJ1-1, with D perhaps TRBD1 (6 bases). The V and J ends lost 0 bases and 5 bases respectively, with 8 bases between them. Germline lookup yields CDR1 SGHKS and CDR2 YYEKEE (reference sequence). This CDR3 is built from 13 residues. The DNA of the CDR3 is TGTGCCAGCAGCTTGGGTGGGACAACTGAAGCTTTCTTT. Protein product: CASSLGGTTEAFF. The entire variable domain, with the rest obtained from reference TRBV5-5 and TRBJ1-1, is as follows: DAGVTQSPTHLIKTRGQQVTLRCSPISGHKSVSWYQQVLGQGPQFIFQYYEKEERGRGNFPDRFSARQFPNYSSELNVNALLLGDSALYLCASSLGGTTEAFFGQGTRLTVV.

This clonotype has only a few counts. The CDR3 sequence is CATGRGGTDTQYF. DNA for the CDR3: TGTGCCACCGGGCGGGGGGGCACAGATACGCAGTATTTT. The chain has TRBV7-3 and TRBJ2-3, with 8 bases lining up with TRBD2. V shed 10 bases and J 1 base; nucleotides not matched to a gene: 4. Per the germline V gene, CDR1 is SGHTA and CDR2 is FQGTGA. The CDR3 is 13 amino acids.

This clonotype has ten or more counts. V is TRBV10-3 and J is TRBJ1-4, with D tentatively TRBD1 (6 bases). In germline, CDR1 is ENHRY, CDR2 SYGVKD. The CDR3 extends over 15 amino acids. V lost 10 bases to trimming and J lost 5 bases, with 20 bases between them. CDR3 nucleotide sequence: TGTGCCAGCGGTATGACTCCGGGGGGCAATGAAAAACTGTTTTTT. Translation gives CASGMTPGGNEKLFF.

This clonotype was picked up many times. V and J are TRBV28 and TRBJ2-7; D might be TRBD2 (5 bases). V was clipped by 6 bases and J by 7 bases, with 19 bases between them. In germline, CDR1 is MDHEN, CDR2 SYDVKM. This CDR3 region has 14 residues. The CDR3 spells CASRQPAGPGEQYF. The CDR3, as DNA: TGTGCCAGCAGGCAACCTGCGGGTCCCGGGGAGCAGTACTTC. Full variable domain (rest looked up from reference TRBV28 and TRBJ2-7): DVKVTQSSRYLVKRTGEKVFLECVQDMDHENMFWYRQDPGLGLRLIYFSYDVKMKEKGDIPEGYSVSREKKERFSLILESASTNQTSMYLCASRQPAGPGEQYFGPGTRLTVT.

The sample holds a few counts of this clonotype. The chain combines TRBV28 with TRBJ1-2, with 8 bases matching TRBD1. After removal of 7 bases from V and 6 bases from J, the junction contained 10 bases not matched to a gene. The CDR3 is 14 residues long. The V gene's germline CDR1 is MDHEN and CDR2 SYDVKM. CDR3 coding DNA: TGTGCCAGCAACCCTCCGGACAGGGTAAATGGCTACACCTTC. It codes for CASNPPDRVNGYTF.

In this sample, this clonotype turned up many times. This chain joins TRBV7-8 and TRBJ1-5, with 8 bases aligning to TRBD1. V was clipped by 4 bases and J by 1 base; unmatched bases: 6. The CDR3 has 16 amino acids. Germline CDR1 SGHVS, CDR2 FQNEAQ. The CDR3 loop is CASSSEGQASNQPQHF. Here the CDR3 DNA reads TGTGCCAGCAGCTCAGAGGGACAGGCGAGCAATCAGCCCCAGCATTTT.

This clonotype was recorded at least ten times. V and J are TRBV7-9 and TRBJ1-6, with D perhaps matching TRBD1 (6 bases). V lost 4 bases to trimming and J lost 6 bases, with 16 bases between them. CDR3 length equals 16 residues. Germline V lookup: CDR1 SEHNR, CDR2 FQNEAQ (reference sequence). The CDR3 DNA follows: TGTGCCAGCAGCTCCGCGCCGGGACACAGTAATTCACCCCTCCACTTT. This encodes CASSSAPGHSNSPLHF.

V is TRBV7-9 and J is TRBJ1-4; D is unresolved. The length of the CDR3 is 13 residues. Trimming shortened V by 1 base and J by 8 bases, and 8 bases separated the two germline ends. CDR1 is SEHNR, CDR2 FQNEAQ, per germline (reference sequence). The CDR3 here is CASSLGGLEKLFF. CDR3 nucleotides: TGTGCCAGCAGCTTAGGAGGGTTGGAAAAACTGTTTTTT.

The chain carries TRBV7-2 and TRBJ2-1, with D perhaps matching TRBD2 (6 bases). Trimming removed 5 bases at V and 7 bases at J, with 18 bases between. The CDR3 totals 15 residues. CDR1 and CDR2 (germline): SGHTA, FQGNSA. The CDR3 DNA reads TGTGCCAGCAGCCATGGCGCGGAGGGGCAAAATGAGCAGTTCTTC. The encoded protein is CASSHGAEGQNEQFF.

The chain employs TRBV10-3 and TRBJ2-1, with D maybe TRBD1 (6 bases). Germline V gives CDR1 ENHRY, CDR2 SYGVKD. CDR3 length: 12 amino acids. The V and J ends lost 10 bases and 8 bases respectively, with 15 bases between them. The CDR3 protein is CANSPSGDEQFF. The CDR3 region has the DNA TGTGCCAACTCACCATCAGGGGATGAGCAGTTCTTC.

The CDR3 here is CASSSVMGGMDEQYF. The DNA of the CDR3 is TGTGCCAGTAGTTCCGTAATGGGGGGAATGGACGAGCAGTACTTC. The rearrangement joins TRBV19 to TRBJ2-7, with D perhaps TRBD2 (6 bases). Looked up from germline, CDR1 is LNHDA and CDR2 is SQIVND (reference sequence). CDR3 size: 15 residues. The V end was cut by 5 bases, the J end by 5 bases, with 19 bases between.

This clonotype was seen ten or more times. The V call is TRBV12-3 or TRBV12-4, the J call TRBJ2-3, with D unclear. The CDR3 covers 13 residues. V lost 6 bases, J lost 2 bases, and 9 bases lay in between. The CDR3 sequence: CASRYMDTDTQYF. The CDR3 DNA is TGTGCCAGCAGATACATGGACACAGATACGCAGTATTTT.

V is TRBV29-1 and J is TRBJ2-7, with D possibly TRBD1 on 7 matching bases. CDR1 and CDR2 (germline): SQVTM, ANQGSEA. The germline V and J ends were trimmed by 2 bases and 6 bases, with 17 bases remaining between them. This CDR3 is built from 14 residues. The CDR3 is CSVEWAGGFSEQYF. In nucleotides, the CDR3 is TGCAGCGTTGAATGGGCAGGGGGGTTCTCCGAGCAGTACTTC.

With respect to this clonotype: This clone may be a read error of a much larger clone one base away. The rearrangement uses TRBV14 and TRBJ1-2, with D hard to call. The CDR3 spans 15 residues. The germline CDR1 and CDR2 sequences are SGHDN and FVKESK. The CDR3 loop is CANSQESSLGYGYTF. The DNA of the CDR3 is TGTGCCAACAGCCAAGAGTCGTCGCTGGGCTATGGCTACACCTTC.

This clonotype was counted a few times. The V and J genes are TRBV24-1 and TRBJ1-2; weak D call: TRBD1 (5 bases). CDR3 length: 14 amino acids. Germline CDR1 and CDR2: KGHDR and SFDVKD. Trimming stripped 0 bases from V and 8 bases from J, with 12 bases between. The CDR3 spells CATSDLGAIGGYTF. CDR3 sequence (DNA): TGTGCCACCAGTGATTTGGGGGCGATAGGAGGCTACACCTTC.

This clonotype was found many times. The chain has TRBV6-1 and TRBJ1-5, with D uncertain. V dropped 3 bases and J dropped 3 bases, with 9 bases sitting between them. Germline-derived CDR1 and CDR2 are MNHNS and SASEGT. The CDR3 contains 14 residues. For the CDR3, the DNA is TGTGCCAGCAGTGAGACGGCGCCCAATCAGCCCCAGCATTTT. It encodes CASSETAPNQPQHF.

This clonotype was counted ten times or more. This rearrangement joins TRBV7-8 to TRBJ2-1; D perhaps matches TRBD2 (6 bases). Germline V lookup: CDR1 SGHVS, CDR2 FQNEAQ. The CDR3 consists of 16 residues. The germline V and J ends were trimmed by 4 bases and 1 base, with 14 bases remaining between them. CDR3 sequence reads: CASSSRGGGSYNEQFF. The CDR3 region has the DNA TGTGCCAGCAGCTCCCGGGGTGGGGGGTCCTACAATGAGCAGTTCTTC.

There are many counts of this clonotype. This rearrangement joins TRBV6-1 to TRBJ2-5; TRBD1 matches at 10 bases. CDR1 is MNHNS, CDR2 SASEGT, per germline. With V trimmed by 6 bases and J by 5 bases, 6 bases remained unmatched. The CDR3 is 14 residues long. Written as DNA, the CDR3 is TGTGCCAGCAGGCCCGGGACAGGGGTCGAGACCCAGTACTTC. Its translation: CASRPGTGVETQYF.

This clonotype was seen a handful of times. This chain joins TRBV7-2 and TRBJ1-1; D is unresolved. This CDR3 is built from 14 residues. CDR1 is SGHTA and CDR2 is FQGNSA in the germline V gene. Trimming stripped 3 bases from V and 12 bases from J, with 20 bases between. CDR3 nucleotides: TGTGCCAGCAGCTTGGAGGCTTCTGAGGGTAGTTCTTTCTTT. Amino acid sequence: CASSLEASEGSSFF.

This clonotype was recorded at least ten times. The gene calls are TRBV3-1 and TRBJ1-1; 9 bases line up with TRBD1. Germline assignment: CDR1 LGHDT and CDR2 YNNKEL (reference sequence). This CDR3 region has 16 residues. V lost 1 base to trimming and J lost 5 bases; unmatched junction nucleotides: 8. The DNA for the CDR3 is TGTGCCAGCAGCCAAGCATCGGGGACAGGGAGGACTGAAGCTTTCTTT. It yields the protein CASSQASGTGRTEAFF.

Many counts were recorded for this clonotype. CDR3 in DNA: TGTGCCAGCAGCCAAGACCCGAAGGGGGGGGGGACTGAAGCTTTCTTT. Translating gives CASSQDPKGGGTEAFF. V usage is TRBV3-1 and J usage is TRBJ1-1, with TRBD1 as a possible D gene (6 bases). The CDR3 spans 16 residues. CDR1 is LGHDT, CDR2 YNNKEL, per germline (reference sequence). The V end was cut by 0 bases, the J end by 5 bases, with 16 bases between.

The table lists this clonotype with many counts. The chain employs TRBV5-1 and TRBJ1-2; D gene ambiguous. The CDR3 loop spans 15 amino acids. Germline lookup yields CDR1 SGHRS and CDR2 YFSETQ. The V gene lost 3 bases and the J gene lost 4 bases, with 16 bases spanning the gap. DNA for the CDR3: TGCGCCAGCAGCTCCCTAGGTGATGCGCCCTATGGCTACACCTTC. Its translation: CASSSLGDAPYGYTF.

This clonotype was seen ten or more times. The chain combines TRBV11-2 with TRBJ2-5, with D unresolved. V was pared by 4 bases and J by 0 bases, with 12 bases between. CDR3 length equals 15 residues. Germline assignment: CDR1 SGHAT and CDR2 FQNNGV. CDR3 nucleotide sequence: TGTGCCAGCAGCTCTGTGGGTGGCCACCAAGAGACCCAGTACTTC. Its protein product is CASSSVGGHQETQYF.